The count of the clone carrying this TCR beta chain is one. What it recognizes is unknown. This sample was included in a study of OX40 agonist ivuxolimab in advanced cancers. The CDR3 has 14 residues. Germline loops: CDR1 GTSNPN, CDR2 SVGIG (reference sequence). Trimming cost V 2 bases and J 6 bases, with 17 bases left between them. Study-wide points: By week 6 at 0.1 to 3.0 mg/kg, blood CD4+ and CD8+ T cells had expanded clonally.

Assay: immunoSEQ multiplex PCR; the TCRdb copy retains only in-frame clones and omits some. This sample has roughly 25,000 clones; about 75% occur once, and the top ten carry approximately 2.2%. The sample here was CD4+ or CD8+ T cells sorted from blood, taken in a trial of the OX40 agonist ivuxolimab. This TCR was recovered from an adult with an advanced solid tumor such as melanoma, head and neck, liver or kidney cancer. V and J are TRBV30 and TRBJ2-7; D is ambiguous. Written as DNA, the CDR3 is TGTGCCTGGAGTCCCCGCCTATGGGGATCCGAGCAGTACTTC. It encodes CAWSPRLWGSEQYF.